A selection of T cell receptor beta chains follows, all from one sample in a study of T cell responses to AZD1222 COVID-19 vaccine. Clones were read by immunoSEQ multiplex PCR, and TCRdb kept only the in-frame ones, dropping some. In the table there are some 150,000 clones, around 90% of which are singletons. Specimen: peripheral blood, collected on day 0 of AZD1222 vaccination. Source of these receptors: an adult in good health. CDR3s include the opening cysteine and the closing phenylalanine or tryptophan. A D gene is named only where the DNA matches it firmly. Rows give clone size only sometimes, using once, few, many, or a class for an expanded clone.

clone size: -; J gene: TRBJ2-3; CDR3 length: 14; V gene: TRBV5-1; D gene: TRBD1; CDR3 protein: CASSNGQGTDTQYF; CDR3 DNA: TGCGCCAGCAGCAACGGACAGGGCACAGATACGCAGTATTTT
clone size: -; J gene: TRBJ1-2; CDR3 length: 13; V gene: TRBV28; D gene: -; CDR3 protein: CASKGTGNYGYTF; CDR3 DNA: TGTGCCAGCAAGGGTACTGGAAACTATGGCTACACCTTC
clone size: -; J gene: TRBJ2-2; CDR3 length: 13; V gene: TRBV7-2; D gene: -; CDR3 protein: CASSLGLPGELFF; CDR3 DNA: TGTGCCAGCAGCTTAGGGTTGCCCGGGGAGCTGTTTTTT
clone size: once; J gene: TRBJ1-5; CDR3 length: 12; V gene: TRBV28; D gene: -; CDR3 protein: CASRNQDQPQHF; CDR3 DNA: TGTGCCAGCAGAAACCAGGATCAGCCCCAGCATTTT
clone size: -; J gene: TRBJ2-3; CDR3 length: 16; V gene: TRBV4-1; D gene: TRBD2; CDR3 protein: CASSQDLAGGTDTQYF; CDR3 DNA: TGCGCCAGCAGCCAAGATCTAGCGGGGGGGACAGATACGCAGTATTTT
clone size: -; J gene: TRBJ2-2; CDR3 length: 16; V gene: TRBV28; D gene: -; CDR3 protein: CASSLPGWANTGELFF; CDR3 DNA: TGTGCCAGCAGTTTACCGGGGTGGGCAAACACCGGGGAGCTGTTTTTT
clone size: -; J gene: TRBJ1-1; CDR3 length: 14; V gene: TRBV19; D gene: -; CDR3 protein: CASSISAGNTEAFF; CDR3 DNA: TGTGCCAGTAGTATTTCGGCAGGGAACACTGAAGCTTTCTTT
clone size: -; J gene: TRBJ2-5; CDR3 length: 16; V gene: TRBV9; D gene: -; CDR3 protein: CASSVASVIRMETQYF; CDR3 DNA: TGTGCCAGCAGCGTCGCTAGCGTCATCAGAATGGAGACCCAGTACTTC
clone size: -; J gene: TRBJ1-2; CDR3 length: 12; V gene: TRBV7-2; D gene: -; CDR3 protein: CASSPPPMGYTF; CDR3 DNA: TGTGCCAGCAGCCCCCCCCCAATGGGCTACACCTTC
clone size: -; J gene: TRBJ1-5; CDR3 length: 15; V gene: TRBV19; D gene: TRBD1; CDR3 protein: CASSRDLTGNQPQHF; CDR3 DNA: TGTGCCAGTAGTAGAGACCTGACAGGGAATCAGCCCCAGCATTTT
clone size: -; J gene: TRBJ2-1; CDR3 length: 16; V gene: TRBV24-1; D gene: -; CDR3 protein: CATSDGIADQGNEQFF; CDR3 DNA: TGTGCCACCAGTGATGGCATAGCGGACCAGGGGAATGAGCAGTTCTTC
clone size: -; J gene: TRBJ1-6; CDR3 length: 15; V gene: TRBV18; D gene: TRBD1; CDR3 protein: CASSAGGAYNSPLHF; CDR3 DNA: TGTGCCAGCTCAGCAGGGGGCGCGTATAATTCACCCCTCCACTTT
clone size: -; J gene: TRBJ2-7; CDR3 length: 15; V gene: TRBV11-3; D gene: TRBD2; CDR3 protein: CASSPGTSASYEQYF; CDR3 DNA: TGTGCCAGCAGCCCCGGGACTAGCGCCTCCTACGAGCAGTACTTC